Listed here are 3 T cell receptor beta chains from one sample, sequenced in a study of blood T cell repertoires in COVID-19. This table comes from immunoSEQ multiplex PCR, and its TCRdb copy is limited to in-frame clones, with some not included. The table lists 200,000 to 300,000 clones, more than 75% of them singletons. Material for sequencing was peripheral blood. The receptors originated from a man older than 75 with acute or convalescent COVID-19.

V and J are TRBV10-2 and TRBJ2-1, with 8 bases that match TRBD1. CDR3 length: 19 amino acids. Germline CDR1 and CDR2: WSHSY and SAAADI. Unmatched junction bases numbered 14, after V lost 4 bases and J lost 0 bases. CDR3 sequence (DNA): TGCGCCAGCAGTGGGTTAGGACAGGGCAGATTGAGCTCCTACAATGAGCAGTTCTTC. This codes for CASSGLGQGRLSSYNEQFF.

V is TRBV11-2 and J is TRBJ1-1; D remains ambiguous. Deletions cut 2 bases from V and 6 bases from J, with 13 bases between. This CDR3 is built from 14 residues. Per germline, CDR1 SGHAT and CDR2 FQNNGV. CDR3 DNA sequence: TGTGCCAGCAGCTTACTGATCCGGTCGTCTGAAGCTTTCTTT. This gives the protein CASSLLIRSSEAFF. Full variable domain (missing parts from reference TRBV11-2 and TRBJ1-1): EAGVAQSPRYKIIEKRQSVAFWCNPISGHATLYWYQQILGQGPKLLIQFQNNGVVDDSQLPKDRFSAERLKGVDSTLKIQPAKLEDSAVYLCASSLLIRSSEAFFGQGTRLTVV.

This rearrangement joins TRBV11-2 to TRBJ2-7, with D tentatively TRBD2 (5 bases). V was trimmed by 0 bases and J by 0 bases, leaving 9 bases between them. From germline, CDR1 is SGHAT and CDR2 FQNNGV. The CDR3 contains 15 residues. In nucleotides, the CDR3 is TGTGCCAGCAGCTTAGATCGGGGTAGCTCCTACGAGCAGTACTTC. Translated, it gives CASSLDRGSSYEQYF.